One and the same sample provided the 24 T cell receptor beta chains below, sequenced in a study of control samples from healthy donors and cancer patients. Only in-frame clones appear in the TCRdb table, and some are missing; sequencing was by immunoSEQ multiplex PCR. The repertoire holds 150,000 to 200,000 clones, with roughly nine tenths as singletons. Material for sequencing was blood. The receptors originated from a young woman in good health.

The V call is TRBV19, the J call TRBJ2-6; possible D gene TRBD1, 6 bases. CDR1 is LNHDA and CDR2 is SQIVND in the germline V gene (reference sequence). V lost 5 bases to trimming and J lost 2 bases, with 10 bases between them. CDR3 length: 15 amino acids. CDR3 nucleotide sequence: TGTGCCAGTAGTGGCACAGGGACTGGGGCCAACGTCCTGACTTTC. Its translation: CASSGTGTGANVLTF.

The genes are TRBV7-8 and TRBJ2-5; unclear D gene. The germline V and J ends were trimmed by 2 bases and 0 bases, with 7 bases remaining between them. CDR3 length equals 14 residues. Germline values: CDR1 SGHVS, CDR2 FQNEAQ. The CDR3 here is CASSLTAHQETQYF. The DNA of the CDR3 is TGTGCCAGCAGCTTAACTGCCCACCAAGAGACCCAGTACTTC.

The chain combines TRBV28 with TRBJ2-7, with D possibly TRBD1 on 5 matching bases. CDR1 is MDHEN, CDR2 SYDVKM, per germline. The CDR3 consists of 14 residues. Between the trimmed V and J ends, which lost 3 bases and 0 bases, there was a span of 9 bases. CDR3 region: CASSFSQGSYEQYF. The CDR3 bases are TGTGCCAGCAGTTTCTCGCAGGGCTCCTACGAGCAGTACTTC.

The chain joins TRBV18 to TRBJ1-6, with 9 bases matching TRBD1. CDR1 and CDR2 (germline): KGHSH, LQKENI. With 6 bases clipped from V and 5 bases from J, the junction kept 2 bases outside the gene matches. The CDR3 loop spans 14 amino acids. CDR3 in DNA: TGTGCCAGCTCGCGACAGGGGGATAATTCACCCCTCCACTTT. It translates to CASSRQGDNSPLHF.

This clone has only one observation. V gene TRBV11-2 combines with J gene TRBJ2-1, with 7 bases fitting TRBD1. The V segment lost 5 bases and the J segment 2 bases; nucleotides outside the gene matches: 3. The CDR3 has 14 residues. Germline V gives CDR1 SGHAT, CDR2 FQNNGV. CDR3 residues: CASSPGQTYNEQFF. The DNA for the CDR3 is TGTGCCAGCAGCCCGGGACAGACCTACAATGAGCAGTTCTTC. The whole variable domain, remainder taken from reference TRBV11-2 and TRBJ2-1, is EAGVAQSPRYKIIEKRQSVAFWCNPISGHATLYWYQQILGQGPKLLIQFQNNGVVDDSQLPKDRFSAERLKGVDSTLKIQPAKLEDSAVYLCASSPGQTYNEQFFGPGTRLTVL.

This rearrangement joins TRBV19 to TRBJ2-3, with D tentatively TRBD2 (6 bases). V was clipped by 3 bases and J by 1 base, with 11 bases between them. Germline CDR1 and CDR2: LNHDA and SQIVND (reference sequence). The CDR3 extends over 15 amino acids. CDR3 in DNA: TGTGCCAGTAGTATTGGGGGGTTTGGCACAGATACGCAGTATTTT. Protein product: CASSIGGFGTDTQYF.

The chain uses TRBV11-3 and TRBJ2-2, with D possibly TRBD1 on 5 matching bases. The CDR3 is 12 amino acids. Per the germline V gene, CDR1 is SGHNT and CDR2 is YENEEA. V gave up 5 bases and J gave up 7 bases, with 8 bases separating them. CDR3 coding DNA: TGTGCCAGCAGCGCCAGGGTCGGGGAGCTGTTTTTT. Amino acids: CASSARVGELFF. Supplemented by reference TRBV11-3 and TRBJ2-2, the full variable domain reads EAGVVQSPRYKIIEKKQPVAFWCNPISGHNTLYWYLQNLGQGPELLIRYENEEAVDDSQLPKDRFSAERLKGVDSTLKIQPAELGDSAVYLCASSARVGELFFGEGSRLTVL.

The rearrangement joins TRBV28 to TRBJ2-1; 9 bases agree with TRBD2. Germline CDR1 and CDR2: MDHEN and SYDVKM. The CDR3 is 14 residues long. Losses at the gene ends were 2 bases for V and 6 bases for J; bases not matched to a gene: 2. For the CDR3, the DNA is TGTGCCAGCAGTTTAGCGGGAGGGGGCAATGAGCAGTTCTTC. This sequence encodes CASSLAGGGNEQFF. The variable domain in full, completed from reference TRBV28 and TRBJ2-1, reads DVKVTQSSRYLVKRTGEKVFLECVQDMDHENMFWYRQDPGLGLRLIYFSYDVKMKEKGDIPEGYSVSREKKERFSLILESASTNQTSMYLCASSLAGGGNEQFFGPGTRLTVL.

The table lists this clone with a count of one. The rearrangement uses TRBV9 and TRBJ1-3; D is unresolved. V was cut by 0 bases and J by 0 bases, with 7 bases left in between. CDR3 length: 15 residues. Germline assignment: CDR1 SGDLS and CDR2 YYNGEE. The CDR3 spells CASSVGADSGNTIYF. The CDR3 nucleotides are TGTGCCAGCAGCGTAGGGGCAGACTCTGGAAACACCATATATTTT.

V gene TRBV29-1 combines with J gene TRBJ2-2; D is undetermined. CDR1 is SQVTM and CDR2 is ANQGSEA in the germline V gene. The CDR3 is 15 residues long. V was clipped by 4 bases and J by 0 bases, with 12 bases between them. As DNA, the CDR3 is TGCAGCGTTGGAAGCAGGTTCGCGAACACCGGGGAGCTGTTTTTT. It translates to CSVGSRFANTGELFF.

About this clone itself: The sample carries other DNA sequences with the same CDR3. The rearrangement joins TRBV27 to TRBJ2-7, with D possibly TRBD2 on 6 matching bases. Germline CDR1 and CDR2: MNHEY and SMNVEV (reference sequence). V was cut by 2 bases and J by 1 base, with 6 bases left in between. The CDR3 spans 13 residues. The CDR3 is CASSLAGSYEQYF. CDR3 nucleotides: TGTGCCAGCAGTTTAGCGGGGTCCTACGAGCAGTACTTC.

The genes are TRBV6-4 and TRBJ2-3; 13 nucleotides align to TRBD2. From germline, CDR1 is MRHNA and CDR2 SNTAGT. After removal of 3 bases from V and 1 base from J, the junction contained 10 bases not matched to a gene. CDR3 length: 19 amino acids. DNA for the CDR3: TGTGCCAGCAGTGATTCCACTAGCGGGGGGGCCCGGGGCACAGATACGCAGTATTTT. Protein product: CASSDSTSGGARGTDTQYF.

This chain links TRBV5-1 with TRBJ1-1; D is possibly TRBD1 (5 bases). V was cut by 0 bases and J by 11 bases, with 14 bases left in between. Germline CDR1 and CDR2: SGHRS and YFSETQ. The length of the CDR3 is 13 residues. The CDR3 region is CASSLGGVRGAFF. The CDR3 nucleotides read TGCGCCAGCAGCTTGGGAGGTGTGCGGGGGGCTTTCTTT.

This chain links TRBV3-1 (or the pseudogene TRBV3-2) with TRBJ2-7, with 10 bases lining up with TRBD1. Germline CDR1 LGHDT, CDR2 YNNKEL (reference sequence). With 2 bases clipped from V and 5 bases from J, the junction kept 12 bases outside the gene matches. CDR3 size: 17 residues. As DNA, the CDR3 is TGTGCCAGCAGCCAACTATCCGTCCGGGACAGGGGAAACGAGCAGTACTTC. Amino acid sequence: CASSQLSVRDRGNEQYF.

J is TRBJ1-2 and V is TRBV28; 7 nucleotides line up with TRBD1. CDR1 is MDHEN, CDR2 SYDVKM, per germline. The CDR3 loop spans 12 amino acids. V trimming: 6 bases; J trimming: 7 bases; junction bases outside the gene matches: 5. DNA for the CDR3: TGTGCCAGCAGCCCCCAGGGGGTTGGCTACACCTTC. As protein: CASSPQGVGYTF.

The chain uses TRBV29-1 and TRBJ1-2; no firm D call. The V gene lost 0 bases and the J gene lost 4 bases, with 9 bases spanning the gap. The germline gives CDR1 SQVTM, CDR2 ANQGSEA. The CDR3 runs 13 residues. The CDR3 coding sequence is TGCAGCGTTGAAGATAACGGATTCTATGGCTACACCTTC. Protein: CSVEDNGFYGYTF.

The chain uses TRBV7-2 and TRBJ1-5; TRBD1 might be the D (5 bases). Germline CDR1 is SGHTA and CDR2 is FQGNSA. Trimming pared 5 bases from V and 4 bases from J, leaving 15 bases between. The CDR3 is 15 residues long. The CDR3 nucleotides read TGTGCCAGCAGCAGCCGGGACGGACCTAATCAGCCCCAGCATTTT. Its translation is CASSSRDGPNQPQHF.

This sequence joins TRBV18 and TRBJ1-2, with D maybe TRBD1 (6 bases). V was shortened by 6 bases and J by 2 bases, with 7 bases between the two germline ends. The CDR3 has 12 residues. The germline gives CDR1 KGHSH, CDR2 LQKENI. The CDR3 here is CASSGQNYGYTF. CDR3 DNA sequence: TGTGCCAGCTCCGGACAGAACTATGGCTACACCTTC.

The chain links TRBV2 to TRBJ1-4, with D possibly TRBD1 on 6 matching bases. Germline assignment: CDR1 SNHLY and CDR2 FYNNEI. The CDR3 spans 16 residues. With 2 bases removed from V and 4 bases from J, the gap between germline ends came to 14 bases. CDR3 amino acids: CASSEQGRAHNEKLFF. The CDR3 DNA reads TGTGCCAGCAGTGAACAGGGGCGAGCGCATAATGAAAAACTGTTTTTT.

The CDR3, as DNA: TGCAGCGTTGAGGGATTGGCCAAAAACATTCAGTACTTC. It encodes CSVEGLAKNIQYF. The J gene is TRBJ2-4, the V gene TRBV29-1; D unclear. This CDR3 spans 13 amino acids. V was pared by 3 bases and J by 1 base, with 7 bases between. Germline CDR1 is SQVTM and CDR2 is ANQGSEA.

V is TRBV4-1 and J is TRBJ1-1; D call uncertain. CDR3 length: 13 amino acids. CDR1 MGHRA and CDR2 YSYEKL come from the germline V gene. The V and J ends lost 2 bases and 0 bases respectively, with 4 bases between them. The CDR3 coding sequence is TGCGCCAGCAGCCAAACTATGAACACTGAAGCTTTCTTT. It encodes CASSQTMNTEAFF.

The CDR3 sequence: CASSTGTGGPNYGYTF. CDR3 in DNA: TGCGCCAGCAGCACCGGGACAGGGGGCCCTAACTATGGCTACACCTTC. V usage is TRBV5-1 and J usage is TRBJ1-2; 12 bases match TRBD1. The CDR3 runs to 16 residues. CDR1 and CDR2 (germline): SGHRS, YFSETQ. V was clipped by 4 bases and J by 0 bases; unmatched bases: 4.

This chain links TRBV9 with TRBJ1-1; TRBD1 might be the D (5 bases). The germline V gene has CDR1 SGDLS and CDR2 YYNGEE. The CDR3 totals 15 residues. Trimming stripped 0 bases from V and 0 bases from J, with 9 bases between. CDR3 DNA: TGTGCCAGCAGCGTAGGGTGGGGGATGAACACTGAAGCTTTCTTT. Amino acids: CASSVGWGMNTEAFF.

The chain uses TRBV3-1 (or the pseudogene TRBV3-2) and TRBJ1-1; TRBD1 matches 7 bases. Germline values: CDR1 LGHDT, CDR2 YNNKEL (reference sequence). Unmatched junction bases numbered 5, after V lost 1 base and J lost 6 bases. The CDR3 consists of 14 residues. The CDR3 here is CASSQATGRPEAFF. Here the CDR3 DNA reads TGTGCCAGCAGCCAAGCGACAGGGAGGCCTGAAGCTTTCTTT.